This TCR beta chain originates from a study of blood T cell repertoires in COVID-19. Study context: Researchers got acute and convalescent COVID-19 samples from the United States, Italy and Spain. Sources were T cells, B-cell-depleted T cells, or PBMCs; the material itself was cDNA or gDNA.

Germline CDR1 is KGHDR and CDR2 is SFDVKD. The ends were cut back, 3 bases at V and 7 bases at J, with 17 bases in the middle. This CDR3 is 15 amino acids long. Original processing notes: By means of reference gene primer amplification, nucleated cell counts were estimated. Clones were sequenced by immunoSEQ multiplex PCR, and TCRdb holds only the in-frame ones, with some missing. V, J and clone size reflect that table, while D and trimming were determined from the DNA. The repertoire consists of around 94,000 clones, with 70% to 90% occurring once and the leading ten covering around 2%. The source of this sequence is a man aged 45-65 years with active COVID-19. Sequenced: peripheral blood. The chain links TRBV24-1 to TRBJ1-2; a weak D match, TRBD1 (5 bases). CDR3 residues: CATSDPTGTLLGYTF. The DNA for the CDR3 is TGTGCCACCAGTGATCCAACCGGGACTCTCCTTGGCTACACCTTC.